This T cell receptor beta chain was identified in a study of shared clonotypes between healthy human individuals. In the study overall: The study used three CD4 naive, three CD4 memory, two CD8 naive and one CD8 memory plate per donor. Findings of the study overall: It was the non-shared clonotypes that had lower generation probabilities than clonotypes shared by all four donors.

CD8 cells regarded as naive lacked CD45RO, were positively chosen for CCR7, and omitted terminally differentiated effector memory CD45RA+ cells. Regarding this clone: Its antigen is unidentified.

Under the authors' procedure: ImmunoSEQ junction-only sequences lacked quality scores, so their filtering differed. Assay: immunoSEQ multiplex PCR; the TCRdb copy retains only in-frame clones and omits some. D and trimming come from the DNA, and the V and J calls and clone size come from that table. The sample lists roughly 810,000 clones; about 96% were seen once. This CDR3 has 14 residues. Trimming left V 4 bases short and J 3 bases short, with 10 bases between. Germline V gene sequence: CDR1 MNHEY, CDR2 SVGAGI. Sequenced input: naive CD8+ T cells sorted from blood. The chain has TRBV6-5 and TRBJ2-1, with unresolved D. The sequence was obtained from a man aged 25-45 years in good health. The CDR3, as DNA: TGTGCCAGCAGTTCCACGGGTAGCTACAATGAGCAGTTCTTC. As protein: CASSSTGSYNEQFF.